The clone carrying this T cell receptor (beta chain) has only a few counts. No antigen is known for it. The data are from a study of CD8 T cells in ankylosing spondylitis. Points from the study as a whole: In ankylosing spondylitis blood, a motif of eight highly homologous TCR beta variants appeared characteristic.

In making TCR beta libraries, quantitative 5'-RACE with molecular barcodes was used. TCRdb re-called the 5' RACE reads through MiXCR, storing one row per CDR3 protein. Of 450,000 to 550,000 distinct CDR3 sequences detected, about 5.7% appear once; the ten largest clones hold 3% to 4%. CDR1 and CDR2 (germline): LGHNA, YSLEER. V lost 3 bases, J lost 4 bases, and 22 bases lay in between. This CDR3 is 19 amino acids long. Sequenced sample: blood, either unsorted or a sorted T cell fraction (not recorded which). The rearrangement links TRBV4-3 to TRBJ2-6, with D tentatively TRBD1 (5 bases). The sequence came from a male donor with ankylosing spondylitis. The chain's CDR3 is CASSQSIQALILGANVLTF. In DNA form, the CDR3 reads TGCGCCAGCAGCCAGTCAATACAGGCCCTGATCTTGGGGGCCAACGTCCTGACTTTC.